The 32 T cell receptor beta chains in this list originate from one sample, sequenced in a study of blood T cell repertoires in COVID-19. TCRdb keeps only in-frame clones here, not all; method: immunoSEQ multiplex PCR. The table shows about 200,000 clones, with about 90% occurring only once. The specimen sequenced was peripheral blood. The receptor source for this set is a middle-aged man with active or convalescent COVID-19.

DNA of the CDR3: TGTGCCAGCAGCTTAGGACCGGGACAGCAATATGGCTACACCTTC. It codes for CASSLGPGQQYGYTF. The chain joins TRBV7-8 to TRBJ1-2; 7 bases are shared with TRBD1. The CDR3 contains 15 residues. CDR1 SGHVS and CDR2 FQNEAQ come from the germline V gene. After removal of 1 base from V and 5 bases from J, the junction contained 7 bases not matched to a gene.

The chain links TRBV30 to TRBJ2-3; 7 bases align to TRBD2. CDR1 is GTSNPN and CDR2 is SVGIG in the germline V gene (reference sequence). This CDR3 has 14 amino acids. After removal of 7 bases from V and 4 bases from J, the junction contained 11 bases not matched to a gene. The DNA of the CDR3 is TGTGCCTTCGCGACGGGGGGAGTGGCAGATACGCAGTATTTT. The encoded protein is CAFATGGVADTQYF. The full variable domain, its missing parts supplied by reference TRBV30 and TRBJ2-3, is SQTIHQWPATLVQPVGSPLSLECTVEGTSNPNLYWYRQAAGRGLQLLFYSVGIGQISSEVPQNLSASRPQDRQFILSSKKLLLSDSGFYLCAFATGGVADTQYFGPGTRLTVL.

The CDR3 sequence is CASSLRGGETQYF. The CDR3 DNA reads TGTGCCAGCAGCCTCCGGGGGGGCGAGACCCAGTACTTC. The gene calls are TRBV7-2 and TRBJ2-5, with 8 nucleotides matching TRBD2. The germline CDR1 and CDR2 sequences are SGHTA and FQGNSA. V dropped 5 bases and J dropped 5; count of bases not matched to a gene: 4. The CDR3 loop spans 13 amino acids.

The chain has TRBV27 and TRBJ1-2, with TRBD1 identical over 8 bases. CDR3 length: 13 amino acids. The trim removed 2 bases at V and 6 bases at J, leaving 2 bases unmatched. Germline lookup yields CDR1 MNHEY and CDR2 SMNVEV (reference sequence). In nucleotides, the CDR3 is TGTGCCAGCAGTTTACGACAGGGGAATGGCTACACCTTC. It codes for CASSLRQGNGYTF.

The chain links TRBV5-6 to TRBJ1-2; possible D gene TRBD1, 5 bases. The length of the CDR3 is 12 residues. Trimming left V 4 bases short and J 8 bases short, with 12 bases between. CDR1 is SGHDT, CDR2 YYEEEE, per germline. CDR3 loop: CASSGQGGGYTF. For the CDR3, the DNA is TGTGCCAGCAGCGGGCAGGGCGGAGGCTACACCTTC.

This chain links TRBV5-6 with TRBJ1-5; TRBD1 aligns across 7 bases. This CDR3 comprises 16 residues. Germline V gene sequence: CDR1 SGHDT, CDR2 YYEEEE. V lost 4 bases and J lost 4; bases outside the gene matches: 11. This CDR3 reads CASSTIDRDGNQPQHF. In nucleotides, the CDR3 is TGTGCCAGCAGCACCATAGACAGGGATGGAAATCAGCCCCAGCATTTT.

This chain's CDR3 is CASSLAYLLAGGTDTQYF. The CDR3 DNA sequence: TGTGCCAGCAGCTTAGCCTACCTACTAGCGGGGGGGACAGATACGCAGTATTTT. The chain links TRBV7-9 to TRBJ2-3, with 13 bases aligning to TRBD2. CDR3 size: 18 residues. Germline values: CDR1 SEHNR, CDR2 FQNEAQ (reference sequence). After removal of 0 bases from V and 3 bases from J, the junction contained 6 bases not matched to a gene.

The chain links TRBV5-1 to TRBJ2-1, with D tentatively TRBD2 (6 bases). Trimming stripped 5 bases from V and 1 base from J, with 7 bases between. Germline lookup yields CDR1 SGHRS and CDR2 YFSETQ. The CDR3 spans 13 residues. This chain's CDR3 is CASRRESYNEQFF. The CDR3 DNA is TGCGCCAGCAGACGGGAGTCCTACAATGAGCAGTTCTTC.

The rearrangement uses TRBV20-1 and TRBJ1-1; TRBD1 is a possible D gene (5 bases). In germline, CDR1 is DFQATT, CDR2 SNEGSKA (reference sequence). V was shortened by 2 bases and J by 4 bases, with 5 bases between the two germline ends. The CDR3 has 11 residues. CDR3 amino acids: CSARQGTEAFF. As DNA, the CDR3 is TGCAGTGCTAGACAGGGCACTGAAGCTTTCTTT.

This clone was detected only once. V gene TRBV30 combines with J gene TRBJ1-2; 7 nucleotides line up with TRBD1. CDR1 is GTSNPN and CDR2 is SVGIG in the germline V gene (reference sequence). V gave up 2 bases and J gave up 0 bases; unmatched junction bases: 6. The CDR3 extends over 15 amino acids. CDR3 sequence reads: CAWSYPTGANYGYTF. In DNA, the CDR3 is TGTGCCTGGAGTTACCCTACAGGGGCTAACTATGGCTACACCTTC.

This rearrangement joins TRBV7-3 to TRBJ1-6, with D unresolved. Germline V gene sequence: CDR1 SGHTA, CDR2 FQGTGA. This CDR3 has 15 residues. Trimming removed 3 bases at V and 6 bases at J, with 12 bases between. CDR3 DNA: TGTGCCAGCAGCTTCCTCGGGAAGGGTAATTCACCCCTCCACTTT. Amino acid sequence: CASSFLGKGNSPLHF.

J is TRBJ2-7 and V is TRBV14; 7 positions match TRBD1. V was pared by 4 bases and J by 4 bases, with 4 bases of the junction left unmatched. This CDR3 is 13 amino acids long. Germline V gene lookup returns CDR1 SGHDN and CDR2 FVKESK. This CDR3 is CASSRDRWYEQYF. CDR3 DNA: TGTGCCAGCAGCCGGGACAGATGGTACGAGCAGTACTTC.

V usage is TRBV5-6 and J usage is TRBJ1-1; D is ambiguous. V was trimmed by 4 bases and J by 1 base, leaving 8 bases between them. Germline V CDR1 and CDR2: SGHDT, YYEEEE. The CDR3 consists of 13 residues. The CDR3 DNA reads as TGTGCCAGCAGCGGAACAGAGAACACTGAAGCTTTCTTT. It specifies CASSGTENTEAFF.

To note about this clone: The junction and the germline gene differ at one end; a read error may be behind it. The chain links TRBV4-1 to TRBJ2-7; maybe TRBD1 (5 bases). This CDR3 is 14 amino acids long. Germline V CDR1 and CDR2: MGHRA, YSYEKL. The CDR3 is CASSHVPGNSPLTF. In DNA form, the CDR3 reads TGCGCCAGCAGCCACGTCCCAGGGAACAGCCCGCTTACTTTC.

V is TRBV7-9 and J is TRBJ1-3; D is perhaps TRBD1 (5 bases). This CDR3 spans 16 amino acids. V was pared by 4 bases and J by 0 bases, with 13 bases between. The germline V gene encodes CDR1 SEHNR and CDR2 FQNEAQ (reference sequence). This CDR3 reads CASSSTDTSSGNTIYF. For the CDR3, the DNA is TGTGCCAGCAGCTCTACGGACACGAGCTCTGGAAACACCATATATTTT.

This rearrangement joins TRBV7-3 to TRBJ2-7, with D possibly TRBD1 on 5 matching bases. V dropped 2 bases and J dropped 6 bases, with 20 bases sitting between them. In germline, CDR1 is SGHTA, CDR2 FQGTGA. The CDR3 spans 16 residues. CDR3 protein: CASSLGASSGLAEQYF. Written as DNA, the CDR3 is TGTGCCAGCAGCTTAGGGGCAAGCTCGGGTTTGGCCGAGCAGTACTTC.

The V gene is TRBV28, the J gene TRBJ1-5, with D unresolved. Trimming removed 5 bases at V and 5 bases at J, with 19 bases between. From germline, CDR1 is MDHEN and CDR2 SYDVKM. The CDR3 extends over 16 amino acids. CDR3 amino acids: CASSPGGEGYHQPQHF. CDR3 coding DNA: TGTGCCAGCAGTCCTGGCGGGGAAGGGTATCATCAGCCCCAGCATTTT.

The CDR3 is CASSIRTSGTKETQYF. The CDR3 DNA reads as TGTGCCAGTAGTATCCGGACTAGCGGGACGAAAGAGACCCAGTACTTC. The V gene is TRBV19, the J gene TRBJ2-5; 12 positions match TRBD2. From germline, CDR1 is LNHDA and CDR2 SQIVND (reference sequence). V lost 3 bases to trimming and J lost 3 bases; unmatched junction nucleotides: 5. There are 16 residues in the CDR3. The complete variable domain, with remaining parts taken from reference TRBV19 and TRBJ2-5, reads DGGITQSPKYLFRKEGQNVTLSCEQNLNHDAMYWYRQDPGQGLRLIYYSQIVNDFQKGDIAEGYSVSREKKESFPLTVTSAQKNPTAFYLCASSIRTSGTKETQYFGPGTRLLVL.

The V call is TRBV2, the J call TRBJ2-1; no firm D call. The ends were cut back, 6 bases at V and 5 bases at J, with 14 bases in the middle. The CDR3 runs 14 residues. CDR1 and CDR2 (germline): SNHLY, FYNNEI. CDR3 bases: TGTGCCAGCAGCTCGGAACTTGGGCACAATGAGCAGTTCTTC. Its translation is CASSSELGHNEQFF.

The chain combines TRBV6-5 with TRBJ1-5, with TRBD1 as a possible D gene (5 bases). CDR3 length equals 15 residues. Trimming took off 6 bases at V and 6 bases at J, with 18 bases between the two ends. CDR1 and CDR2 from the germline V gene are MNHEY and SVGAGI. The CDR3 here is CASSPRFVGGQPQHF. The CDR3 nucleotides read TGTGCCAGCAGCCCCAGGTTTGTCGGGGGTCAGCCCCAGCATTTT.

This clone showed up just once. The chain employs TRBV24-1 and TRBJ2-1, with D possibly matching TRBD2 (6 bases). Deletions cut 5 bases from V and 0 bases from J, with 10 bases between. Germline values: CDR1 KGHDR, CDR2 SFDVKD. CDR3 length: 15 amino acids. CDR3 protein: CATSGGDRSYNEQFF. For the CDR3, the DNA is TGTGCCACCAGTGGGGGGGACCGCTCCTACAATGAGCAGTTCTTC.

This sequence joins TRBV4-1 and TRBJ2-2; 7 nucleotides align to TRBD1. Trimming removed 0 bases from V and 5 bases from J; junction bases left unmatched: 3. Germline assignment: CDR1 MGHRA and CDR2 YSYEKL. The CDR3 loop spans 15 amino acids. CDR3: CASSQDQTGTGELFF. CDR3 nucleotides: TGCGCCAGCAGCCAAGACCAGACAGGGACCGGGGAGCTGTTTTTT.

The rearrangement joins TRBV28 to TRBJ1-3; the match to TRBD1 covers 7 bases. CDR3 length: 16 amino acids. Germline CDR1 is MDHEN and CDR2 is SYDVKM. With V trimmed by 1 base and J by 0 bases, 3 bases remained unmatched. The CDR3 DNA follows: TGTGCCAGCAGTTTATCAGACAGGGACTCTGGAAACACCATATATTTT. Translation gives CASSLSDRDSGNTIYF.

This rearrangement joins TRBV5-4 to TRBJ2-3; D may be TRBD1 (5 bases). This CDR3 is built from 11 residues. V lost 4 bases, J lost 5 bases, and 5 bases lay in between. The germline CDR1 and CDR2 sequences are SGHNT and YYREEE (reference sequence). CDR3 nucleotides: TGTGCCAGCAGCCAGGGAGATACGCAGTATTTT. Its translation: CASSQGDTQYF.

The chain carries TRBV5-1 and TRBJ2-7; D is perhaps TRBD1 (6 bases). Trimming stripped 5 bases from V and 3 bases from J, with 12 bases between. The CDR3 consists of 13 residues. Germline assignment: CDR1 SGHRS and CDR2 YFSETQ. The CDR3, as DNA: TGCGCCAGCAGTGGGGGCGACCGCTACGAGCAGTACTTC. Protein sequence: CASSGGDRYEQYF.

The chain joins TRBV6-1 to TRBJ2-5, with D uncertain. There are 16 residues in the CDR3. The V and J ends lost 3 bases and 5 bases respectively, with 19 bases between them. Germline V gives CDR1 MNHNS, CDR2 SASEGT. The CDR3 DNA reads TGTGCCAGCAGTGAGCTATGGTTGGGCGCTCTGGAGACCCAGTACTTC. Amino acids: CASSELWLGALETQYF.

The rearrangement uses TRBV7-2 and TRBJ2-5; 11 positions agree with TRBD1. Trimming removed 4 bases from V and 4 bases from J; junction bases left unmatched: 5. The germline CDR1 and CDR2 sequences are SGHTA and FQGNSA. The CDR3 extends over 15 amino acids. CDR3 amino acids: CASSSGQGVIETQYF. For the CDR3, the DNA is TGTGCCAGCAGCTCGGGACAGGGGGTTATAGAGACCCAGTACTTC.

A single count supports this clone. The CDR3, as DNA: TGTGCCAGCAGTGAATGGGGCGGAGCCGCCGGCACAGATACGCAGTATTTT. Encoded protein: CASSEWGGAAGTDTQYF. The chain has TRBV6-1 and TRBJ2-3, with D perhaps TRBD1 (5 bases). From germline, CDR1 is MNHNS and CDR2 SASEGT. The V end lost 2 bases, the J end lost 1 base, and 16 bases lay between the germline ends. The CDR3 sequence is 17 residues long.

V and J are TRBV29-1 and TRBJ1-3; 9 bases align to TRBD1. Looked up from germline, CDR1 is SQVTM and CDR2 is ANQGSEA. The CDR3 runs to 15 residues. V was clipped by 6 bases and J by 0 bases; unmatched bases: 6. This CDR3 reads CSVSSDRGSGNTIYF. In DNA, the CDR3 is TGCAGCGTGAGTTCGGACAGGGGCTCTGGAAACACCATATATTTT. Based on the CDR3 plus reference TRBV29-1 and TRBJ1-3, the full variable domain is SAVISQKPSRDICQRGTSLTIQCQVDSQVTMMFWYRQQPGQSLTLIATANQGSEATYESGFVIDKFPISRPNLTFSTLTVSNMSPEDSSIYLCSVSSDRGSGNTIYFGEGSWLTVV.

The chain carries TRBV2 and TRBJ2-1, with D unresolved. CDR3 size: 15 residues. V lost 1 base to trimming and J lost 0 bases, with 7 bases between them. Germline values: CDR1 SNHLY, CDR2 FYNNEI. This CDR3 reads CASSEDTHSYNEQFF. The CDR3 nucleotides are TGTGCCAGCAGTGAAGACACACACTCCTACAATGAGCAGTTCTTC.

V gene TRBV19 combines with J gene TRBJ1-1, with D perhaps matching TRBD1 (6 bases). The CDR3 sequence is 12 residues long. CDR1 is LNHDA and CDR2 is SQIVND in the germline V gene (reference sequence). V was trimmed by 6 bases and J by 5 bases, leaving 10 bases between them. DNA for the CDR3: TGTGCCAGTAGCCCCGGGACAACTGAAGCTTTCTTT. The encoded protein is CASSPGTTEAFF.

The chain combines TRBV10-3 with TRBJ2-3; D unclear. V dropped 3 bases and J dropped 6 bases, with 10 bases sitting between them. The germline V gene encodes CDR1 ENHRY and CDR2 SYGVKD. CDR3 length: 13 amino acids. Written as DNA, the CDR3 is TGTGCCATCAGTGATAGCTTCGCCGATACGCAGTATTTT. Translating gives CAISDSFADTQYF.